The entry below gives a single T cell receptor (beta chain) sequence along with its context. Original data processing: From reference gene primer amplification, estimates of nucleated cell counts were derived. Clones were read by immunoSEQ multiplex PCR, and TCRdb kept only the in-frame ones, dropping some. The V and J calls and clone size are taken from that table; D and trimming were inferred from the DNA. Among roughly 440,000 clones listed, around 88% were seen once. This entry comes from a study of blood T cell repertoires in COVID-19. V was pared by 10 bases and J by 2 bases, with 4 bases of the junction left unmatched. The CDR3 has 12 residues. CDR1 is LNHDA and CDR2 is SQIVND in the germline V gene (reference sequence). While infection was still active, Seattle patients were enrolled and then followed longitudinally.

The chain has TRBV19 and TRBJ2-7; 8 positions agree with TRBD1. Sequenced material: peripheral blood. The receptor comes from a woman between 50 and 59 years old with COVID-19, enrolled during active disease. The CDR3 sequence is CATQGQAYEQYF. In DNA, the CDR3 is TGTGCCACCCAGGGACAGGCCTACGAGCAGTACTTC.